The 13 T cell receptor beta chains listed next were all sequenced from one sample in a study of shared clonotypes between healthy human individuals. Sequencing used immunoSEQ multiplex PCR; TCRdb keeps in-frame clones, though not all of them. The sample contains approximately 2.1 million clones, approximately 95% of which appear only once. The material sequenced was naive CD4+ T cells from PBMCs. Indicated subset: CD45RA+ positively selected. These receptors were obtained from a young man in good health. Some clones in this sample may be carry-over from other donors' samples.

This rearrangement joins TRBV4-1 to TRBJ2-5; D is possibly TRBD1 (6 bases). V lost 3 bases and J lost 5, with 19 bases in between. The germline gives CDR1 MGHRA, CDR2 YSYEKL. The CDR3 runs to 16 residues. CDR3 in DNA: TGCGCCAGCAGCCACGGCTCAGACAGGCCCCGGGAGACCCAGTACTTC. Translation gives CASSHGSDRPRETQYF.

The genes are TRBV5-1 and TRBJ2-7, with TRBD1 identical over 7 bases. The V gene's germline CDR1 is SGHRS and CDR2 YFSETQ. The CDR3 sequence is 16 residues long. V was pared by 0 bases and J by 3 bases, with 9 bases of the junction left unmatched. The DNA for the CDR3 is TGCGCCAGCAGCTTGGGCCTACAGGGGACAAACTACGAGCAGTACTTC. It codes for CASSLGLQGTNYEQYF.

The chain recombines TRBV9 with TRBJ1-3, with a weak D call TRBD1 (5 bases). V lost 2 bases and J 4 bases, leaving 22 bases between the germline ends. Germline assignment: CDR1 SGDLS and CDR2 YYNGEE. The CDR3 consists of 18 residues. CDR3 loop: CASSVEQDLAYLGNTIYF. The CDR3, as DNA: TGTGCCAGCAGCGTCGAACAGGATCTAGCCTACCTAGGAAACACCATATATTTT.

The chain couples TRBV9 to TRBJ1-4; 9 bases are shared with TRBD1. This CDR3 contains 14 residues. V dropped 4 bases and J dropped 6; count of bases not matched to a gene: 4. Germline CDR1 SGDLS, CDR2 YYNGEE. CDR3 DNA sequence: TGTGCCAGCAGCCCGACAGGGGGAGATGAAAAACTGTTTTTT. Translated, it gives CASSPTGGDEKLFF.

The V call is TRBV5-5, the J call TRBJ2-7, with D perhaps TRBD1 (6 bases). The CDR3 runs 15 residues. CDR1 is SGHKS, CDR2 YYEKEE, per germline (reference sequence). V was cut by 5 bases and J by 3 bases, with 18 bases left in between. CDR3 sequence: CASRLSPGTIYEQYF. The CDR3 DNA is TGTGCCAGCAGGCTTAGCCCGGGGACAATCTACGAGCAGTACTTC.

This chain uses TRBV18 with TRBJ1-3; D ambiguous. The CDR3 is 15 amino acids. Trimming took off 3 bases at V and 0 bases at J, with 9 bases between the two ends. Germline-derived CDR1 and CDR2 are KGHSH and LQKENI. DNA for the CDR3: TGTGCCAGCTCACCGGGCTGGAGCTCTGGAAACACCATATATTTT. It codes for CASSPGWSSGNTIYF. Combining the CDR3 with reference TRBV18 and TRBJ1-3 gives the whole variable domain NAGVMQNPRHLVRRRGQEARLRCSPMKGHSHVYWYRQLPEEGLKFMVYLQKENIIDESGMPKERFSAEFPKEGPSILRIQQVVRGDSAAYFCASSPGWSSGNTIYFGEGSWLTVV.

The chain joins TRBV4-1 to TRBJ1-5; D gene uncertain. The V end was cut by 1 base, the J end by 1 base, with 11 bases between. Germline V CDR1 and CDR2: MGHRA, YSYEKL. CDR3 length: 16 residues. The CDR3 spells CASSQVGRTSNQPQHF. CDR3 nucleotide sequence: TGCGCCAGCAGCCAAGTCGGCCGAACCAGCAATCAGCCCCAGCATTTT.

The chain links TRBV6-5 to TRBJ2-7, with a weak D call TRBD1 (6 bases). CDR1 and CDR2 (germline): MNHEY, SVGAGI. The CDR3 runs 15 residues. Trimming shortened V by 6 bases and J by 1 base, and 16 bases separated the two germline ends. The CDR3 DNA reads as TGTGCCAGCAGCCCGCCAGGGGTTCTATCCTACGAGCAGTACTTC. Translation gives CASSPPGVLSYEQYF.

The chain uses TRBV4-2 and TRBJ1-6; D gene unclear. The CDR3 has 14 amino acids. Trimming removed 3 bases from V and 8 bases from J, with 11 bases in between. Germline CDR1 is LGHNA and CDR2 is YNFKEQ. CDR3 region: CASSHDRFDSPLHF. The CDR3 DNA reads TGTGCCAGCAGCCACGACCGCTTCGATTCACCCCTCCACTTT.

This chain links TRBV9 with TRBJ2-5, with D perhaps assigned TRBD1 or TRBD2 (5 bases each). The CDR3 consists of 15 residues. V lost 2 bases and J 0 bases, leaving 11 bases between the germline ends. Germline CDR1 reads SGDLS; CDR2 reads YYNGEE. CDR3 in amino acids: CASSVRDGHQETQYF. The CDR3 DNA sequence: TGTGCCAGCAGCGTCCGGGACGGGCACCAAGAGACCCAGTACTTC. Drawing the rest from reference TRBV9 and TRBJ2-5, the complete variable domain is DSGVTQTPKHLITATGQRVTLRCSPRSGDLSVYWYQQSLDQGLQFLIQYYNGEERAKGNILERFSAQQFPDLHSELNLSSLELGDSALYFCASSVRDGHQETQYFGPGTRLLVL.

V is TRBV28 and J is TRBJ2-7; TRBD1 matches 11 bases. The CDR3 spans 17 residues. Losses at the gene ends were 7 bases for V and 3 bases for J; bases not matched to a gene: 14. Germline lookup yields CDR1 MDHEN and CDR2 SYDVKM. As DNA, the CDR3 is TGTGCCAGCAAGGGACAGGGGGTTTCCCCTAAACACTACGAGCAGTACTTC. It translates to CASKGQGVSPKHYEQYF.

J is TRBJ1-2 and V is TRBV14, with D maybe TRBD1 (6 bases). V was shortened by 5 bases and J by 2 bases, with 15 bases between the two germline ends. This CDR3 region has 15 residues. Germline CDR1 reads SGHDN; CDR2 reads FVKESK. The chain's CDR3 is CASSGHRTANYGYTF. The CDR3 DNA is TGTGCCAGCAGCGGTCATCGGACAGCCAACTATGGCTACACCTTC.

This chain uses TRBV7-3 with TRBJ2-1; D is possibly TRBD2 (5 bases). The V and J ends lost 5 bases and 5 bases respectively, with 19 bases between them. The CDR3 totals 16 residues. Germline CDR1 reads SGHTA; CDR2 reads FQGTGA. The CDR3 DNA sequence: TGTGCCAGCAGCCCTAGCCGGGAACTTGTCCACAATGAGCAGTTCTTC. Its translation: CASSPSRELVHNEQFF.